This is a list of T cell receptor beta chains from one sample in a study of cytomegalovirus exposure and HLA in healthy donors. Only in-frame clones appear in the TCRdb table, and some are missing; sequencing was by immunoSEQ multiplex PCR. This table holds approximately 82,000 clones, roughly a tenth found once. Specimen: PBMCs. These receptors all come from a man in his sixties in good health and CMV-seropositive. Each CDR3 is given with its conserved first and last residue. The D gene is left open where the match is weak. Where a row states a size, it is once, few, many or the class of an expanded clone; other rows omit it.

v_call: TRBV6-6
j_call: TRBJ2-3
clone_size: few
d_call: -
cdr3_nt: TGTGCCAGCAGTGTTCGACAGGCAGATACGCAGTATTTT
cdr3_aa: CASSVRQADTQYF

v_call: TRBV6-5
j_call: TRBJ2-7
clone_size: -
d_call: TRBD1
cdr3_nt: TGTGCAGAAGATTGCGGGACAGGGAAACCCGAGCAGTACTTC
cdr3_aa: CAEDCGTGKPEQYF

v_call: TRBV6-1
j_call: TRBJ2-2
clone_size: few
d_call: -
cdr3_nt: TGTGCCAGCAGTGCGGGTCAGTCGGGCACCGGGGAGCTGTTTTTT
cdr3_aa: CASSAGQSGTGELFF

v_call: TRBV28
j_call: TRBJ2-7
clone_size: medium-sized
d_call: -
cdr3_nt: TGTGCCAGCAGTTTTAACAGCCTGGACGAGCAGTACTTC
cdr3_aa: CASSFNSLDEQYF

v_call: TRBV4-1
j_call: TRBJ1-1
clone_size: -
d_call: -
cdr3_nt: TGCGCCAGCAGCCAAGTGGCGGGAAGGGCGAACACTGAAGCTTTCTTT
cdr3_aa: CASSQVAGRANTEAFF

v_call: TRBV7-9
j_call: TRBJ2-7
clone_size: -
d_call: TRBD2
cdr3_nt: TGTGCCAGCAGCCCCGGGACAGTTTGGACTAGCGACTACGAGCAGTACTTC
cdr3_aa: CASSPGTVWTSDYEQYF

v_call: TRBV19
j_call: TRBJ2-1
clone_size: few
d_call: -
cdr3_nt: TGTGCCAGTAGTAGCCTGGGGGCCTCCTACAATGAGCAGTTCTTC
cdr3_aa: CASSSLGASYNEQFF

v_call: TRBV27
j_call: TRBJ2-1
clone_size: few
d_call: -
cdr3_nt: TGTGCCAGCAGTACTAGCTCCTCCTACAATGAGCAGTTCTTC
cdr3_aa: CASSTSSSYNEQFF

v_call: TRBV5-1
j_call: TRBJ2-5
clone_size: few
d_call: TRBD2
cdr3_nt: TGCGCCAGCAGCTTGGGGACTAGCGGGAGAGAGACCCAGTACTTC
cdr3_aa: CASSLGTSGRETQYF

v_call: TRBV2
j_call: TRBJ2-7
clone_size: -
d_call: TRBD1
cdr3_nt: TGTGCCAGCAGTGGGGACAGCTACGAGCAGTACTTC
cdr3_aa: CASSGDSYEQYF

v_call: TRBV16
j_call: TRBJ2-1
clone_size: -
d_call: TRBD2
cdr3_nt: TGTGCCAGCAGCCAATCGACGGGAGGCTACAATGAGCAGTTCTTC
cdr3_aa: CASSQSTGGYNEQFF

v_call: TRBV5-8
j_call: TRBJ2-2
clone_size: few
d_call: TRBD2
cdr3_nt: TGTGCCAGCAGCTCTAGCGGGAGAAGCGGGGAGCTGTTTTTT
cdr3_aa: CASSSSGRSGELFF

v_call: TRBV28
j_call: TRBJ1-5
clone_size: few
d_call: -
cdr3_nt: TGTGCCAGCACCGCGGCGGGGTTTGGCAATCAGCCCCAGCATTTT
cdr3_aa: CASTAAGFGNQPQHF

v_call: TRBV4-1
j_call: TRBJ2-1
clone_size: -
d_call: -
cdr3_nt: TGCGCCAGCAGCCAAGAAGGGGCCTCCTACAATGAGCAGTTCTTC
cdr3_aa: CASSQEGASYNEQFF

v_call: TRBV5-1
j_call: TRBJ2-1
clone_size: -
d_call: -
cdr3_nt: TGCGCCAGCAGCTTAGGCAGGGCACCCTACAATGAGCAGTTCTTC
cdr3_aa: CASSLGRAPYNEQFF

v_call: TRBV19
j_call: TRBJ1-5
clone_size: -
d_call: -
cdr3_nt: TGTGCCAGTACCGGGGGGGGAAGGGGTAGCAATCAGCCCCAGCATTTT
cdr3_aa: CASTGGGRGSNQPQHF

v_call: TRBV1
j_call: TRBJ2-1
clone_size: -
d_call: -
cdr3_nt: TGCACCAGCAGCCAAGATACCCCTCGGGCGGGAGGTAGGAATGAGCAGTTCTTC
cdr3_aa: CTSSQDTPRAGGRNEQFF

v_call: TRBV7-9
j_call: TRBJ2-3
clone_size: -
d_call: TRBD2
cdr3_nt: TGTGCCAGCAAACGGGCGGGGGAGGGAGATACGCAGTATTTT
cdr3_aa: CASKRAGEGDTQYF

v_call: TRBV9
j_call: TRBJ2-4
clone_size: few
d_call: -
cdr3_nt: TGTGCCAGCAGCGTGTTACAAGGGGGCATTCAGTACTTC
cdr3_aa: CASSVLQGGIQYF

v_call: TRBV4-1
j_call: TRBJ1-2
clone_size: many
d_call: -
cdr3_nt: TGCGCCAGCAGCCAAGGTCCAGGATTTGGTTGGTACACCTTC
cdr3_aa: CASSQGPGFGWYTF

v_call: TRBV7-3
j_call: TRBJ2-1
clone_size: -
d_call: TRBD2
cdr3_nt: TGTGCCAGCAGCTCAGGGACTAGCGGGAGGGACCCCTACAATGAGCAGTTCTTC
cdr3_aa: CASSSGTSGRDPYNEQFF

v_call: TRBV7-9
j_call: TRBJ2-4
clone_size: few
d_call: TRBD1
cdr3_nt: TGTGCCAGCATCAAGGGACAGGGGAAAAACATTCAGTACTTC
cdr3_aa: CASIKGQGKNIQYF

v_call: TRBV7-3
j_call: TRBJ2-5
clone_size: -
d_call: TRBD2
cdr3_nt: TGTGCCAGCAGCCCGCAAGCGGGAGGTATCGAGACCCAGTACTTC
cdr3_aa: CASSPQAGGIETQYF

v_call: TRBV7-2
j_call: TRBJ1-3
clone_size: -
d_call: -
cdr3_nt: TGTGCCAGCAGCTTTGAGGGAACGGGAAACACCATATATTTT
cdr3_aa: CASSFEGTGNTIYF

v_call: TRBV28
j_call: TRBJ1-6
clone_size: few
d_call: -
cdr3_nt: TGTGCCAGCAGCTACCCACCGACAGGAGACTATAATTCACCCCTCCACTTT
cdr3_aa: CASSYPPTGDYNSPLHF

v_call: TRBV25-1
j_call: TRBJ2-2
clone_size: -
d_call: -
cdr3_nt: TGTGCCAGCAGTACAGGGCGGTCCGGGGAGCTGTTTTTT
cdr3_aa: CASSTGRSGELFF

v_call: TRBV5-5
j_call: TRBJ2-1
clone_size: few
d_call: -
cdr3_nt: TGTGCCAGCAGCCCAGGACAGGAGCAGTTCTTC
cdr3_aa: CASSPGQEQFF

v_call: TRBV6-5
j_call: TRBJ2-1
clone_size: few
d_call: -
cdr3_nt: TGTGCCAGCAACGGGTTCCCTCTCGGCAATGAGCAGTTCTTC
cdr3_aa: CASNGFPLGNEQFF

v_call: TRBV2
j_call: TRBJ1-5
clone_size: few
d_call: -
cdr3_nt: TGTGCCAGCAGTGAAGCTCGGGGGAACCAGCCCCAGCATTTT
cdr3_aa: CASSEARGNQPQHF

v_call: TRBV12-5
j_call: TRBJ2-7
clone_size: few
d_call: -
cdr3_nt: TGTGCTAGTGGCCCCGGGTACTCCTACGAGCAGTACTTC
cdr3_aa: CASGPGYSYEQYF

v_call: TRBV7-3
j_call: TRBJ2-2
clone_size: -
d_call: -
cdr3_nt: TGTGCCAGCAGCTATATCACCGGGGAGCTGTTTTTT
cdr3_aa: CASSYITGELFF

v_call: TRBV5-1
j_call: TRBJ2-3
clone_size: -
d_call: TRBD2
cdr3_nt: TGCGCCAGCAGCCCGGGAGTTAGCGGGGGCCTTAGCACAGATACGCAGTATTTT
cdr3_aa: CASSPGVSGGLSTDTQYF

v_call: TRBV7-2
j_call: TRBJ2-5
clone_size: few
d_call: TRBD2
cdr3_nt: TGTGCCAGCAGCTTAACGGGCGGGGGGGTTTCGGAGACCCAGTACTTC
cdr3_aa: CASSLTGGGVSETQYF

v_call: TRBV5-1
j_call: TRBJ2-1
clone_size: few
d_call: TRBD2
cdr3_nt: TGCGCCAGCAGCGCCGGGGGGGCAAGATCCTACAATGAGCAGTTCTTC
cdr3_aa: CASSAGGARSYNEQFF

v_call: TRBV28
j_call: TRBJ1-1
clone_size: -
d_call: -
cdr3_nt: TGTGCCAGCAGTCCTCCCCGACAGGCCCCCACTGAAGCTTTCTTT
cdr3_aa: CASSPPRQAPTEAFF

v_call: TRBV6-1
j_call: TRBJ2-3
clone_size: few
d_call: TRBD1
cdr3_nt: TGTGCCTCCGCCCGGGACAGGGCTACAGATACGCAGTATTTT
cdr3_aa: CASARDRATDTQYF

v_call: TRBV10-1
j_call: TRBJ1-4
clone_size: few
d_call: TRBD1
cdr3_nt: TGCGCCAGCAGTGGGGACAGGGAAGGGGGTAATGAAAAACTGTTTTTT
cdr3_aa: CASSGDREGGNEKLFF

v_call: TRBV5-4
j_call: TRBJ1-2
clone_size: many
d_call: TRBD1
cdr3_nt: TGTGCCAGCAGCCGGGACAGCAACGCCTATGGCTACACCTTC
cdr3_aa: CASSRDSNAYGYTF

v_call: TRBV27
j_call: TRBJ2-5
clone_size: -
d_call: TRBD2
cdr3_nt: TGTGCCAGCAGCCAACGACTAGCGGGATACGAGACCCAGTACTTC
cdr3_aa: CASSQRLAGYETQYF

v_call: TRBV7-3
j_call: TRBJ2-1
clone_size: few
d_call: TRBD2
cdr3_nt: TGTGCCAGCAGCTTACAGCGGGAGTCGGTAGAGCAGTTCTTC
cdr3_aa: CASSLQRESVEQFF

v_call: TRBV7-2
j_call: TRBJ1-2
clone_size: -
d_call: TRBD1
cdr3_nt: TGTGCCAGCAGCTTAGGGGGACAGGTGCGCGGCTACACCTTC
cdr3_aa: CASSLGGQVRGYTF